This T cell receptor beta chain was documented in a study of cytomegalovirus exposure and HLA in healthy donors. The CDR3 is 17 amino acids. The germline V gene encodes CDR1 LGHNA and CDR2 YNFKEQ. The V and J ends lost 0 bases and 3 bases respectively, with 18 bases between them. PCR was performed using 60 Vbeta and 13 Jbeta primers. The data were produced by immunoSEQ multiplex PCR, yet TCRdb's version contains in-frame clones alone and is incomplete. The sample holds approximately 150,000 clones, 80% seen once. The sample taken for sequencing was PBMCs. The receptor was isolated from a woman in her thirties or forties in good health and CMV-seronegative. This chain connects TRBV4-2 to TRBJ2-7; TRBD2 might be the D (6 bases). The CDR3 bases are TGTGCCAGCAGCCAAGATACCCCCGTGGAGGGCGGCTACGAGCAGTACTTC. Protein: CASSQDTPVEGGYEQYF.